Listed below are T cell receptor beta chains from one sample, sequenced in a study of neurological immune-mediated disorders. TCRdb processed the 5' RACE reads anew with MiXCR; each CDR3 protein has one entry. The table has roughly 62,000 distinct CDR3 sequences, 2% to 2.5% seen once. The sequenced sample was PBMCs. The source of these receptors is a man over 45 with multiple sclerosis. CDR3s leave out the opening cysteine and the closing phenylalanine or tryptophan.

V gene | CDR3 protein
TRBV30 | AWNPENTEAF
TRBV10-3 | AINSQSTDTQY
TRBV20-1 | SAWTSGGLADTQY
TRBV6-5 | ASRISGTSGGTSTDTQY
TRBV27 | ASGNHTGHREQY
TRBV20-1 | SAARTGSYEQY
TRBV20-1 | CGTGGYNEQF
TRBV5-1 | ASSSDRGYGYT
TRBV9 | ASSATGGGHSPLH
TRBV20-1 | SASHGTYNEQF
TRBV3-1 | AASEGFSGYEQY
TRBV19 | ASSLVRGRTEAF
TRBV12-3/TRBV12-4 | ASSFNLGSTLN
TRBV20-1 | SARTGANTEAF
TRBV7-2 | ASSLTGGGYT
TRBV29-1 | SVVGTGGRAEAF
TRBV6-5 | ASSSSNYEQY
TRBV7-8 | ASSLATGRYYEQY
TRBV20-1 | SAPDNFEAF
TRBV7-2 | ASSNQGYQPQH
TRBV9 | ASSDAAGSGAWGETQY
TRBV3-1 | ASSQTPGGINSKLF
TRBV5-5 | ASSWTGDDTGELF
TRBV20-1 | SAVARSRYEQY
TRBV28 | ASSAIGQGSSGANVLT
TRBV28 | ASRRTGTVYEQY
TRBV18 | ASSLDEGISPLH
TRBV25-1 | ASSGPTLYNSPLH
TRBV7-2 | ASSLGGLAEAF
TRBV5-1 | ASSPGSSGDTDTQY
TRBV4-1 | ASSPRVSGTDTQY
TRBV28 | ASRGPSGGAAQETQY
TRBV29-1 | SVEKDRGLGYT
TRBV5-6 | ASSIRDVSYT
TRBV6-2/TRBV6-3 | ATQPQGTGELF
TRBV20-1 | SARGRPTRGPYYNEQF
TRBV20-1 | SARERRGTDTQY
TRBV30 | AWSGRWSSEEKLF
TRBV20-1 | SARVPGLTYNEQF
TRBV28 | ASTTERHGYT
TRBV27 | ASSLYGYGYT
TRBV20-1 | SAKGGYEQY
TRBV5-1 | ASSQIPDRATDTQY
TRBV5-1 | ASSSGSNTGELF
TRBV27 | ASRRSMGTGNEQF
TRBV7-2 | ASSLGRADTGELF
TRBV20-1 | SARSSGGLNEQF
TRBV12-3/TRBV12-4 | ASSFTVGTEAF